This T cell receptor (beta chain) was recovered during a study of cytomegalovirus exposure and HLA in healthy donors. Study as a whole: Earlier, 150 million to 200 million T cells were analyzed, and 117 million unique TCR beta sequences were found among them.

Whole-study findings and limits: Three chains linked to CMV were shown in vitro to be specific for CMV antigens. Researchers catalogued some 160 TCR beta chains as cytomegalovirus-associated.

With 7 bases clipped from V and 1 base from J, the junction kept 2 bases outside the gene matches. The CDR3 is 13 residues long. The V gene's germline CDR1 is WSHSY and CDR2 SAAADI. With respect to this clone: Its cognate antigen is unknown.

The PCR made use of 60 Vbeta and 13 Jbeta primers. Original methodology: As a later analysis found, there were about 80 million unique TCR beta chains, of which roughly 11 million were shared. The table came from immunoSEQ multiplex PCR; TCRdb's copy has only in-frame clones and leaves some out. V, J and clone size are those of that table, while D and trimming were read from the DNA. The table lists around 200,000 clones, over 60% of them singletons. Sequenced: PBMCs. The sequence was obtained from a man aged 40-49 years in good health and CMV-seronegative. V and J are TRBV10-2 and TRBJ1-1; 8 positions match TRBD1. CDR3 protein: CASIDRGNTEAFF. Here the CDR3 DNA reads TGCGCCAGCATTGACAGGGGGAACACTGAAGCTTTCTTT.